A selection of T cell receptor beta chains follows, all from one sample in a study of T-cell memory formation after mild COVID-19. Using its own MiXCR run on the 5' RACE reads, TCRdb lists one record per CDR3 protein. The sample records approximately 480,000 distinct CDR3 sequences, over 15% being singletons. The sequenced sample consisted of PBMCs or a T cell subset sorted from them (not recorded which). The receptor source for this set is an adult woman who had mild COVID-19 (a few samples of this study predate the infection). Cell type and time point are not known. Both conserved end residues are part of each CDR3. The order of the fields is D gene, V gene, clone size, J gene, CDR3 protein, CDR3 DNA. A D gene is named only where the DNA matches it firmly. A clone size is listed for some rows: how often the clone was seen (once, few, many), or a class if it is expanded.

D gene: NA
V gene: TRBV5-5
clone size: few
J gene: TRBJ1-2
CDR3 protein: CASSLQRGLNYGYTF
CDR3 DNA: TGTGCCAGCAGCTTGCAGAGGGGTTTAAACTATGGCTACACCTTC

D gene: NA
V gene: TRBV10-3
clone size: NA
J gene: TRBJ2-7
CDR3 protein: CAISESVYEQYF
CDR3 DNA: TGTGCCATCAGTGAGTCTGTCTACGAGCAGTACTTC

D gene: TRBD2
V gene: TRBV4-1
clone size: NA
J gene: TRBJ2-5
CDR3 protein: CASSHSGRGVQETQYF
CDR3 DNA: TGCGCCAGCAGCCACAGTGGGCGGGGGGTGCAAGAGACCCAGTACTTC

D gene: NA
V gene: TRBV4-1
clone size: few
J gene: TRBJ1-3
CDR3 protein: CASSPGDRGGNTIYF
CDR3 DNA: TGCGCCAGCAGCCCGGGAGATCGTGGTGGAAACACCATATATTTT

D gene: NA
V gene: TRBV9
clone size: NA
J gene: TRBJ1-4
CDR3 protein: CASSAGGYYEKLFF
CDR3 DNA: TGTGCCAGCAGCGCCGGGGGATACTATGAAAAACTGTTTTTT

D gene: TRBD1
V gene: TRBV6-4
clone size: NA
J gene: TRBJ1-2
CDR3 protein: CASSDSGQGVSGYTF
CDR3 DNA: TGTGCCAGCAGTGATTCTGGACAGGGCGTATCTGGCTACACCTTC

D gene: NA
V gene: TRBV19
clone size: few
J gene: TRBJ2-3
CDR3 protein: CASNRATRADTQYF
CDR3 DNA: TGTGCCAGTAATCGCGCAACGAGAGCAGATACGCAGTATTTT

D gene: TRBD2
V gene: TRBV6-5
clone size: NA
J gene: TRBJ2-7
CDR3 protein: CASRTLRGGGEQYF
CDR3 DNA: TGTGCCAGCAGAACCCTACGCGGGGGGGGCGAGCAGTACTTC

D gene: NA
V gene: TRBV5-1
clone size: few
J gene: TRBJ2-1
CDR3 protein: CASSLATVAGNEQFF
CDR3 DNA: TGCGCCAGCAGCTTGGCCACAGTGGCAGGGAATGAGCAGTTCTTC

D gene: NA
V gene: TRBV5-5
clone size: NA
J gene: TRBJ1-1
CDR3 protein: CASSLIGRVKTEAFF
CDR3 DNA: TGTGCCAGCAGCTTGATAGGCAGGGTAAAGACTGAAGCTTTCTTT

D gene: NA
V gene: TRBV12-3/TRBV12-4
clone size: few
J gene: TRBJ2-5
CDR3 protein: CASSLVVGGLQETQYF
CDR3 DNA: TGTGCCAGCAGTTTAGTAGTAGGGGGGCTACAAGAGACCCAGTACTTC

D gene: TRBD1
V gene: TRBV5-6
clone size: few
J gene: TRBJ2-7
CDR3 protein: CASSAGTGGNEQYF
CDR3 DNA: TGTGCCAGCAGCGCCGGGACAGGGGGCAACGAGCAGTACTTC

D gene: NA
V gene: TRBV7-9
clone size: NA
J gene: TRBJ2-4
CDR3 protein: CASSFDRRALAKNIQYF
CDR3 DNA: TGTGCCAGCAGCTTCGACAGGCGGGCTTTGGCCAAAAACATTCAGTACTTC

D gene: TRBD1
V gene: TRBV24-1
clone size: NA
J gene: TRBJ1-2
CDR3 protein: CATAGQGANNYGYTF
CDR3 DNA: TGTGCCACCGCGGGGCAGGGGGCGAATAACTATGGCTACACCTTC

D gene: NA
V gene: TRBV18
clone size: NA
J gene: TRBJ2-7
CDR3 protein: CASSPLNTPSSYEQYF
CDR3 DNA: TGTGCCAGCTCACCACTCAACACCCCGAGCTCCTACGAGCAGTACTTC

D gene: NA
V gene: TRBV7-3
clone size: NA
J gene: TRBJ2-5
CDR3 protein: CASSLNGRGETQYF
CDR3 DNA: TGTGCCAGCAGCTTAAACGGGCGTGGGGAGACCCAGTACTTC

D gene: NA
V gene: TRBV6-1
clone size: many
J gene: TRBJ2-5
CDR3 protein: CASNLAVGETQYF
CDR3 DNA: TGTGCCAGCAACTTAGCGGTCGGGGAGACCCAGTACTTC

D gene: NA
V gene: TRBV6-5
clone size: few
J gene: TRBJ2-7
CDR3 protein: CASSYQVGGSGTYEQYF
CDR3 DNA: TGTGCCAGCAGTTATCAAGTCGGGGGCTCAGGAACCTACGAGCAGTACTTC

D gene: TRBD1
V gene: TRBV6-6
clone size: many
J gene: TRBJ2-7
CDR3 protein: CASTGRQGLMYEQYF
CDR3 DNA: TGTGCCAGCACAGGACGACAGGGGCTTATGTACGAGCAGTACTTC

D gene: TRBD2
V gene: TRBV12-3/TRBV12-4
clone size: NA
J gene: TRBJ2-7
CDR3 protein: CASSLLVAGGEQYF
CDR3 DNA: TGTGCCAGCAGTTTGTTGGTAGCGGGAGGCGAGCAGTACTTC

D gene: NA
V gene: TRBV19
clone size: few
J gene: TRBJ2-5
CDR3 protein: CASSIRSRGGGETQYF
CDR3 DNA: TGTGCCAGTAGTATAAGAAGTCGAGGGGGTGGAGAGACCCAGTACTTC

D gene: NA
V gene: TRBV7-2
clone size: NA
J gene: TRBJ2-7
CDR3 protein: CASSRSAAAYEQYF
CDR3 DNA: TGTGCCAGCAGCCGTAGCGCGGCAGCCTACGAGCAGTACTTC

D gene: NA
V gene: TRBV6-5
clone size: NA
J gene: TRBJ1-2
CDR3 protein: CASSLDREGYTF
CDR3 DNA: TGTGCCAGCAGTTTAGACCGGGAAGGCTACACCTTC

D gene: NA
V gene: TRBV4-2
clone size: few
J gene: TRBJ2-5
CDR3 protein: CASSQDWQAPQETQYF
CDR3 DNA: TGTGCCAGCAGCCAAGATTGGCAGGCCCCACAAGAGACCCAGTACTTC

D gene: NA
V gene: TRBV5-1
clone size: few
J gene: TRBJ2-7
CDR3 protein: CASRQGRFYYEQYF
CDR3 DNA: TGCGCCAGCAGACAGGGGAGGTTCTACTACGAGCAGTACTTC

D gene: NA
V gene: TRBV6-6
clone size: NA
J gene: TRBJ1-2
CDR3 protein: CASSSDRTYGYTF
CDR3 DNA: TGTGCCAGCAGTTCTGACAGGACTTATGGCTACACCTTC

D gene: NA
V gene: TRBV12-3/TRBV12-4
clone size: few
J gene: TRBJ2-4
CDR3 protein: CASSLGGGFNIQYF
CDR3 DNA: TGTGCCAGCAGTTTAGGGGGAGGATTCAACATTCAGTACTTC

D gene: NA
V gene: TRBV7-2
clone size: NA
J gene: TRBJ2-5
CDR3 protein: CASSLNFNSVLETQYF
CDR3 DNA: TGTGCCAGCAGCTTAAATTTTAATTCGGTTTTAGAGACCCAGTACTTC

D gene: NA
V gene: TRBV14
clone size: few
J gene: TRBJ2-2
CDR3 protein: CASRPDRFRELFF
CDR3 DNA: TGTGCCAGCAGACCCGACAGGTTCCGGGAGCTGTTTTTT

D gene: TRBD1
V gene: TRBV12-3/TRBV12-4
clone size: few
J gene: TRBJ1-1
CDR3 protein: CASDQGGNTEAFF
CDR3 DNA: TGTGCCAGCGACCAGGGGGGGAACACTGAAGCTTTCTTT

D gene: NA
V gene: TRBV7-6
clone size: few
J gene: TRBJ2-5
CDR3 protein: CASSLVGRKETQYF
CDR3 DNA: TGTGCCAGCAGCTTAGTCGGCAGAAAAGAGACCCAGTACTTC

D gene: TRBD2
V gene: TRBV12-3/TRBV12-4
clone size: few
J gene: TRBJ2-1
CDR3 protein: CASSLNSGGANEQFF
CDR3 DNA: TGTGCCAGCAGTTTAAATAGCGGGGGGGCAAATGAGCAGTTCTTC

D gene: TRBD1
V gene: TRBV24-1
clone size: NA
J gene: TRBJ1-5
CDR3 protein: CATSEAGQGHQPQHF
CDR3 DNA: TGTGCCACCAGTGAGGCTGGACAGGGCCATCAGCCCCAGCATTTT

D gene: NA
V gene: TRBV12-3/TRBV12-4
clone size: few
J gene: TRBJ1-3
CDR3 protein: CASSLLGAGNTIYF
CDR3 DNA: TGTGCCAGCAGTTTACTTGGGGCTGGAAACACCATATATTTT

D gene: TRBD2
V gene: TRBV30
clone size: NA
J gene: TRBJ2-5
CDR3 protein: CAWSGLAYQETQYF
CDR3 DNA: TGTGCCTGGAGTGGACTAGCGTACCAAGAGACCCAGTACTTC

D gene: NA
V gene: TRBV12-3/TRBV12-4
clone size: NA
J gene: TRBJ2-1
CDR3 protein: CASEEERNNEQFF
CDR3 DNA: TGTGCCAGCGAGGAAGAAAGAAACAATGAGCAGTTCTTC

D gene: TRBD1
V gene: TRBV7-6
clone size: many
J gene: TRBJ2-1
CDR3 protein: CASSLNIGTTGVEQFF
CDR3 DNA: TGTGCCAGCAGCTTAAACATAGGGACCACAGGGGTGGAGCAGTTCTTC